This T cell receptor beta chain is from a study of cytomegalovirus exposure and HLA in healthy donors (dated by TCRdb to the late 2010s). A note on the overall study: An earlier analysis of 587 of the donors reported over 250 Gb of sequence data and 90 million to 120 million unique TCR beta sequences obtained from about 179 million T cells. The study aimed to test whether cataloging public T cell receptors could reveal signatures of past pathogen exposure. Besides the first cohort of roughly 700 subjects, a separate validation cohort made up of over a hundred different subjects was used. Donor age, sex, ethnicity and CMV serostatus were compiled alongside the repertoire data. Among the roughly 400 genotyped donors, about 83% belonged to the genetic ancestry cluster associated with self-reported Caucasian donors. About 280 gigabases of sequencing data and some 85 million unique TCR sequences were included in an early release covering several hundred HLA-typed donors. To predict cytomegalovirus infection status, the study brought together high-throughput TCR immunosequencing, statistical association of individual TCRs with disease status, and machine learning. Both class I and class II loci were covered by HLA typing, at four-digit resolution. Five DR-DQ haplotypes were treated as single units for association and clustering because of strong linkage in the cohort. A later genetic analysis took genome-wide SNP genotypes for about 65% of the roughly 670 donors and used that subset as a discovery cohort. Among around 400 genotyped donors of the cohort, an average of around 240,000 unique TCR beta nucleotide sequences were sequenced per donor, roughly a sixth of them non-productive. Every discovery cohort repertoire had been produced on one sequencing platform. An earlier analysis of more than 450 of the donors used high-throughput TCR beta sequencing to judge whether each TCR beta V gene segment behaved as functional or pseudogenic. Typing coverage differed by locus: A, B, C, DRB1 and DQB1 were typed in roughly 620-640 donors, DQA1 in 522, DPA1 in around 600, and DPB1 in 450 to 480. The study used immunosequencing to profile the T cell repertoires of under 700 subjects and linked those repertoires to cytomegalovirus serostatus. In a later analysis, previously published TCR beta repertoires from hundreds of donors were re-analyzed and high-resolution HLA genotyping was added so that TCR occurrence patterns could be studied. Rather than drawing on any new phenotypic data, the later analysis identified candidate immune exposures from TCR beta sequences and the way those sequences occurred across donors. What the research found in general, with its limitations: When HLA alleles, especially DR and DQ, strongly co-occurred, attributing TCR associations to individual alleles was difficult. In a later analysis, several top co-occurrence clusters were reported to appear linked to parvovirus B19, influenza, CMV and Epstein-Barr virus. An association between a missense DCLRE1C variant and V-gene and J-gene trimming of TCR beta chains was found in a later genetic analysis and replicated in an independent cohort. A cluster of highly shared sequence variants was judged likely to represent a technical artifact of the sequencing pipeline. A further reported finding was that TCR beta sequences accurately predicted the HLA-A and HLA-B alleles for most subjects in the first cohort. The only immune exposure information available for the cohort was CMV serostatus. An earlier analysis of approximately 600 of the donors showed that most TCR beta V segments appeared in productive rearrangements either about 90% or about 30% of the time, which broadly matched IMGT annotations. Some IMGT-functional V segments, including TRBV6-2 and TRBV6-3, could not be distinguished by the 87-base-pair reads and were therefore excluded. This cohort had only TCR beta chains sequenced, and the lack of alpha or paired-chain data limited which features could be detected. In a later analysis, the rate of TCR association differed among HLA loci, with DRB1 alleles having the most associated TCRs and HLA-C alleles having the fewest. In both the original and validation cohorts, the classifier was reported to diagnose cytomegalovirus status with high specificity and sensitivity. In a later analysis, HLA-associated TCR beta chains showed more clonal expansion and lower generation probabilities than non-associated chains that were equally common. The study listed approximately 160 TCR beta chains as associated with cytomegalovirus. The authors suggested that the approach could potentially be generalized to other disease states and immunological phenotypes. While some public TCRs were present in many individuals, most TCR sequences turned up only very rarely across donors. Because some donors lacked HLA typing at each locus, the association tests relied only on the typed subset. A few of the identified cytomegalovirus-associated TCR beta chains were confirmed in vitro to be specific for cytomegalovirus antigens. Because counts were too low, roughly 18 rarely observed V segments, including chromosome 9 orphons, were left out of the earlier analysis of 587 of the donors. Presence/absence analyses assumed roughly uniform sequencing depth across donors, an assumption that may not hold. Compared with the approximately 720-donor mean, donors in an Asian-associated ancestry cluster had fewer N-insertions in productive TCRs, according to a later genetic analysis. Correlated functional status among segregating V segments might reflect linkage disequilibrium, but an unknown experimental factor could not be ruled out. A later analysis associated 16,951 TCR beta sequences with specific HLA alleles at a false discovery rate of 0.05. In a later analysis, most CMV-associated TCR beta chains were found to appear HLA-restricted, with HLA associations seemingly driven largely by CMV exposure.

The cohort consisted of 670 or so healthy bone marrow donors. At the time of sampling, all cohort members were nominally healthy, though unrecorded immune exposures were likely present. The donor was CMV seronegative and was included in the group of over 300 seronegative cohort members. Each donor provided a peripheral blood sample, and peripheral blood mononuclear cells were used for TCR beta sequencing. Genomic DNA was extracted from the blood cell samples with the Qiagen DNeasy Blood Extraction Kit. A word on this clone: Its binding antigen is unknown. Base qualities are not recorded, but no much larger clone differs from it by a single base.

The germline V gene encodes CDR1 MGHDK and CDR2 SYGVNS. V loses 2 bases, J loses 5 bases, and the germline ends lie 12 bases apart. The CDR3 holds 15 amino acids from the cysteine to the phenylalanine. Solely the CDR3 DNA is kept, with 45 bases framed from the first base. The library was produced with the immunoSEQ multiplex PCR assay. The multiplex PCR relied on a mix of 60 forward primers for TCR Vbeta segments and 13 reverse primers for TCR Jbeta segments. The CDR3 region of rearranged TCR beta genes was amplified from genomic DNA by a multiplex PCR assay. On the Illumina HiSeq System, the amplified TCR beta libraries were sequenced as 87-base-pair reads. Processing in the source paper ran as follows. A later analysis counted approximately 76 million unique TCR beta chains across the 666 repertoires, and about 10 million of these chains were shared by at least two donors. Raw reads were error-corrected and collapsed into unique sequences by a nearest-neighbor algorithm in which closely related sequences were merged to remove PCR and sequencing errors. CDR3 sequences were aligned to IMGT reference sequences to assign V, D and J gene segments. For a sequence to be retained, a match of at least six nucleotides was required to both a V gene segment and a J gene segment. Rearrangements were classified as productive when the CDR3 lacked stop codons and remained in frame with V and J, and all other rearrangements were classified as non-productive. CDR3 was defined according to IMGT convention as the region running from the second conserved V-encoded cysteine to the conserved J-encoded phenylalanine. In an earlier analysis of around 540 of the donors, sequences lacking an unambiguous match to a single V gene segment were excluded. In an earlier analysis of a few hundred of the donors, a V segment was called functional when productive rearrangements were above 56.7%, and segregating when the standard deviation between donors exceeded 5%. A statistical classification framework was built to diagnose cytomegalovirus status from the catalog of TCR beta chain sequences. V and J gene assignment, in a later analysis, came from comparing TCR nucleotide sequences with IMGT/GENE-DB human TR gene sequences. Using the TCRdist pipeline, a later analysis assigned CDR3 sequences along with most-parsimonious VDJ recombination scenarios. In a later analysis, each TCR beta chain was defined by its CDR3 amino acid sequence together with its V-gene family, and reads lacking a unique V-gene family were excluded. To address suspected cross-contamination and a sequencing artifact, a later analysis removed 592 highly shared, low-generation-probability nucleotide sequences. In a later analysis, a clonal expansion index was calculated for each public chain from normalized within-repertoire ranks of inferred template counts. A later analysis computed generation probabilities with a VDJ recombination model fitted to out-of-frame rearrangements, and checked the results against IGoR. In a later analysis, TCR-TCR, TCR-HLA and TCR-CMV co-occurrence was scored with hypergeometric tests, and a repertoire-size bias correction was applied to TCR pairs. A later analysis estimated false discovery rates by permuting HLA or CMV assignments 20 times. In a later analysis, co-occurring TCRs were grouped using DBSCAN, with TCRdist sequence similarity added in when clustering inside HLA-allele-positive subsets. Repertoires with fewer than 30,000 or more than 120,000 public chains were left out of co-occurrence clustering, as were a handful of repertoires with anomalous nucleotide sharing. Held by TCRdb, this immuneACCESS table contains in-frame sequences only and omits some clones. Under half of the omission traces to an unresolved V gene where checked; the cause of the rest is unknown. V and J calls and clone size follow that table, whereas D and trimming were derived from the DNA. The sample table shows more than 80,000 clones, and 70% to 80% are seen once. 2.5% to 3% of the sample belongs to the ten largest clones.

Sequences were obtained from PBMCs. This chain joins TRBV25-1 to TRBJ2-2; the D gene is possibly TRBD1, with 5 bases matching. The sequence was collected from a female donor in good health and CMV-seronegative. The CDR3 region reads CASSEPQGLTGELFF. At the DNA level, the sequence is TGTGCCAGCAGTGAACCTCAGGGATTGACCGGGGAGCTGTTTTTT.